This is a list of T cell receptor beta chains from one sample in a study of T cell changes during pregnancy in multiple sclerosis. Some clones are missing from TCRdb's copy, which holds only in-frame ones; the method was immunoSEQ multiplex PCR. This table has some 80,000 clones, about 91% appearing once. Sample: peripheral blood, taken before pregnancy. The receptors come from a female donor with multiple sclerosis, enrolled in a pregnancy study. The CDR3 runs from the conserved cysteine through the conserved F or W. Each record gives: J gene, V gene, D gene, clone size, CDR3 DNA, CDR3 protein. The D gene is left open where the match is weak. The listing skips clone size in some rows; elsewhere it reads once, few, many or a size class.

>TRBJ1-1|TRBV30|.|.
TGTGCCTGGAGTGTATTGGGGGGGAGGAACACTGAAGCTTTCTTT
CAWSVLGGRNTEAFF
>TRBJ1-1|TRBV9|TRBD1|.
TGTGCCAGCAGCGTCTTACCGGACAGGGGTGAAGCTTTCTTT
CASSVLPDRGEAFF
>TRBJ2-1|TRBV18|TRBD2|once
TGTGCCAGCTCACCTTGGACAGGAACGGCTAGCGGGAGAAATGAGCAGTTCTTC
CASSPWTGTASGRNEQFF
>TRBJ2-7|TRBV27|.|.
TGTGCCAGCAGTTTATCAAATAGCATCTACGAGCAGTACTTC
CASSLSNSIYEQYF
>TRBJ1-5|TRBV27|.|.
TGTGCCAGCAGAAAGACAGGCTCTCGGCCCCAGCATTTT
CASRKTGSRPQHF
>TRBJ1-2|TRBV9|.|.
TGTGCCAGCAGCGTAGACGGCTATGGCTACACCTTC
CASSVDGYGYTF
>TRBJ2-7|TRBV9|.|.
TGTGCCAGCAGCGTAGGAGAGGGGGCCCCCGGAGCGGGAGATGACGAGCAGTACTTC
CASSVGEGAPGAGDDEQYF
>TRBJ2-1|TRBV12-5|TRBD1|.
TGTGCTAGTGGCCTCTCCCCGGGACAGGGGAGGGGGGTTTATGAGCAGTTCTTC
CASGLSPGQGRGVYEQFF
>TRBJ2-7|TRBV2|.|.
TGTGCCAGCAGTCAAACGACCTTTAGCGATGAGCAGTACTTC
CASSQTTFSDEQYF
>TRBJ1-5|TRBV11-1|.|few
TGTGCCAGCAGCTCCGACAGCCGCAATCAGCCCCAGCATTTT
CASSSDSRNQPQHF
>TRBJ1-4|TRBV19|.|.
TGTGCCAGTAGTATTCGGTCAACTGAAAAACTGTTTTTT
CASSIRSTEKLFF
>TRBJ2-3|TRBV5-1|.|.
TGCGCCAGCAGCTTGGAACTAGTTAGCACAGATACGCAGTATTTT
CASSLELVSTDTQYF
>TRBJ2-3|TRBV14|.|.
TGTGCCAGCAGCCAAGATGAGGGAATTGGCACAGATACGCAGTATTTT
CASSQDEGIGTDTQYF
>TRBJ2-7|TRBV6-5|.|.
TGTGCCAGCAGTTCGGACAGCTACGAGCAGTACTTC
CASSSDSYEQYF
>TRBJ2-1|TRBV19|TRBD2|once
TGTGCCAGTAGTATACTTCTAGCGGGAGATCGCGATGAGCAGTTCTTC
CASSILLAGDRDEQFF